These T cell receptor beta chains were read from a single sample in a study of cytomegalovirus exposure and HLA in healthy donors. The protocol was immunoSEQ multiplex PCR, while the TCRdb copy is restricted to in-frame clones and leaves out a portion. The table includes around 99,000 clones, roughly three quarters detected once. The sequencing input was PBMCs. These receptors came from a man younger than 35 in good health and CMV-seronegative. Each CDR3 is given with its conserved first and last residue. The D gene is left open where the match is weak. Part of the rows lack a size; the others show once, few, many or a class for expanded clones.

TRBJ2-7	TRBV9	TRBD1	-	TGTGCCAGCTCCCCCCCGGCACAGGGGAGCGAGCAGTACTTC	CASSPPAQGSEQYF
TRBJ2-7	TRBV6-6	TRBD2	-	TGTGCCAGCAGTCCACGGACTAGCGGGGGCTCCTACGAGCAGTACTTC	CASSPRTSGGSYEQYF
TRBJ2-5	TRBV5-1	TRBD1	once	TGCGCCAGCAGCTCACACCTCCTTACAGGGGAAGAGACCCAGTACTTC	CASSSHLLTGEETQYF
TRBJ2-7	TRBV18	-	few	TGTGCCAGCTCACCCGACAGGGAGGAGACGCTCGAGCAGTACTTC	CASSPDREETLEQYF
TRBJ2-7	TRBV10-1	-	-	TGCGCCAGCAGTGAGAGGGGCAGGGCACTACGTAACTACGAGCAGTACTTC	CASSERGRALRNYEQYF
TRBJ2-2	TRBV5-4	TRBD1	-	TGTGCCAGCAGCCGGGACAGCTTGAACACCGGGGAGCTGTTTTTT	CASSRDSLNTGELFF
TRBJ1-2	TRBV6-6	TRBD1	-	TGTGCCAGCAGCCCGACAGGGGCAGACTATGGCTACACCTTC	CASSPTGADYGYTF
TRBJ1-6	TRBV28	-	-	TGTGCCAGCAGTTTCAGGGGCTCACCCCTCCACTTT	CASSFRGSPLHF
TRBJ2-1	TRBV9	TRBD2	many	TGTGCCAGCAGCGTGCGCCGTAGCGGGGCCCCCTACAATGAGCAGTTCTTC	CASSVRRSGAPYNEQFF
TRBJ1-5	TRBV6-6	TRBD1	few	TGTGCCAGCAGTGGACAGGCGGAACTATCCCCCCAGCATTTT	CASSGQAELSPQHF
TRBJ2-3	TRBV29-1	TRBD1	few	TGCAGCGTCGTCCGGGACAGGGGAACAGATACGCAGTATTTT	CSVVRDRGTDTQYF
TRBJ1-5	TRBV10-3	-	-	TGTGCCATCACGTCGTCAGGGGATCAGCCCCAGCATTTT	CAITSSGDQPQHF
TRBJ2-1	TRBV7-7	-	-	TGTGCTAGCAGCCCCGAGGGCCATGAGCAGTTCTTC	CASSPEGHEQFF
TRBJ2-7	TRBV5-6	-	-	TGTGCCAGCAGCACTGTTGGGCCCCACTACGAGCAGTACTTC	CASSTVGPHYEQYF
TRBJ1-4	TRBV4-1	-	few	TGCGCCAGCAGCCAAGATGGGGCAGGTGATTCAAATGAAAAACTGTTTTTT	CASSQDGAGDSNEKLFF
TRBJ2-7	TRBV7-3	-	once	TGTGCCAGCAGCCCAGCCCCCGCGGGGGAGCAGTACTTC	CASSPAPAGEQYF
TRBJ1-6	TRBV4-3	-	-	TGCGCCAGCAGCCAAGTAGGAGGGGCCCTCCACTTT	CASSQVGGALHF
TRBJ2-7	TRBV6-5	-	few	TGTGCCAGCAGTCCCGATAGATCCGAGCAGTACTTC	CASSPDRSEQYF
TRBJ1-6	TRBV5-5	-	few	TGTGCCAGCAGCTTGGTACCAGATTCACCCCTCCACTTT	CASSLVPDSPLHF
TRBJ2-5	TRBV4-3	TRBD1	-	TGCGCCAGCAGGCAGGACAGGGGTTACCAAGAGACCCAGTACTTC	CASRQDRGYQETQYF
TRBJ2-7	TRBV28	-	-	TGTGCCAGCAGCCAAGCCAGTGGACTGACCTACGAGCAGTACTTC	CASSQASGLTYEQYF
TRBJ1-2	TRBV29-1	-	once	TGCAGCGTTGCAGGAAATAAGGTCTACACCTTC	CSVAGNKVYTF
TRBJ2-3	TRBV7-3	TRBD2	-	TGTGCCAGCAGCTTCGGCGGGGGAAGCACAGATACGCAGTATTTT	CASSFGGGSTDTQYF
TRBJ2-7	TRBV6-5	-	-	TGTGCCAGCAGCGCCTCCGCGGGTTTATACGAGCAGTACTTC	CASSASAGLYEQYF
TRBJ1-2	TRBV4-1	-	once	TGCGCCAGCAGCCAAGCATCAGGGCGAGCTAACTATGGCTACACCTTC	CASSQASGRANYGYTF
TRBJ1-2	TRBV29-1	-	-	TGCAGCGCCAGTTCAGGGATCCCGCGCGATGGCTACACCTTC	CSASSGIPRDGYTF
TRBJ1-1	TRBV6-1	-	-	TGTGCCAGCAGGGCCGGTCCGGGCACTGAAGCTTTCTTT	CASRAGPGTEAFF
TRBJ2-7	TRBV5-5	TRBD1	-	TGTGCCAGCAGCGGACCGGGACAGGGGGCGCGGGAGCAGTACTTC	CASSGPGQGAREQYF
TRBJ1-2	TRBV13	-	-	TGTGCCAGCAGCAAGGCCGAGGACTATGGCTACACCTTC	CASSKAEDYGYTF
TRBJ2-7	TRBV2	TRBD2	-	TGTGCCAGCAAAACTAGCGTAAACTCCTACGAGCAGTACTTC	CASKTSVNSYEQYF
TRBJ2-5	TRBV15	-	-	TGTGCCACCAGCGGGGGGTCCTTACAAGAGACCCAGTACTTC	CATSGGSLQETQYF
TRBJ2-1	TRBV7-9	TRBD2	-	TGTGCCAGCAGTTTACCGGGACTAGCGGGGGGGGCCAATGAGCAGTTCTTC	CASSLPGLAGGANEQFF
TRBJ1-1	TRBV7-3	-	few	TGTGCCAGCAGCTCCCTCAGGGGCACTGAAGCTTTCTTT	CASSSLRGTEAFF
TRBJ2-3	TRBV19	-	-	TGTGCCAGTAGTATCACTGTCAGGGATACGCAGTATTTT	CASSITVRDTQYF
TRBJ2-7	TRBV29-1	TRBD2	-	TGCAGCGTTGAATTACTAGCGGGGGGTGAACCCTACGAGCAGTACTTC	CSVELLAGGEPYEQYF
TRBJ1-2	TRBV5-4	-	-	TGTGCCAGCATTAATACCGGGACACCTAGCCAGGGCTACACCTTC	CASINTGTPSQGYTF
TRBJ1-1	TRBV2	-	-	TGTGCCAGCAAGCGGGTCAGCGGGACTGAAGCTTTCTTT	CASKRVSGTEAFF
TRBJ2-7	TRBV2	-	-	TGTGCCAGCAGTGAAACCAGGGCCAGGTACGAGCAGTACTTC	CASSETRARYEQYF
TRBJ1-6	TRBV6-5	TRBD1	-	TGTGCCAGCAGACTCGGACAGGGCTTTCGTTCACCCCTCCACTTT	CASRLGQGFRSPLHF
TRBJ2-2	TRBV7-6	TRBD2	-	TGTGCCAGCAGTTATGCCTCGCCGGGACTAAGACGCACCGGGGAGCTGTTTTTT	CASSYASPGLRRTGELFF
TRBJ2-5	TRBV10-3	TRBD2	-	TGTGCCATCAGTGAGGGGCTAGCGGGGCCCCAAGAGACCCAGTACTTC	CAISEGLAGPQETQYF
TRBJ1-1	TRBV7-7	-	-	TGTGCTAGCAGCTCCGGTTCGGGAACTGAAGCTTTCTTT	CASSSGSGTEAFF
TRBJ2-7	TRBV6-5	-	-	TGTGCCAGCAGTTCGACGACAACCTACGTGCAGTACTTC	CASSSTTTYVQYF
TRBJ2-3	TRBV5-1	TRBD2	-	TGCGCCAGCAGTTCCGGCCGGACTAGCGGGGGAGATACGCAGTATTTT	CASSSGRTSGGDTQYF
TRBJ2-1	TRBV7-7	-	-	TGTGCCAGCAGCCCAAGAGCCCAGGGCAATGAGCAGTTCTTC	CASSPRAQGNEQFF
TRBJ1-6	TRBV6-6	TRBD1	-	TGTGCCAGTATGAACAGGGGTAACTATAATTCACCCCTCCACTTT	CASMNRGNYNSPLHF
TRBJ1-6	TRBV5-6	-	-	TGTGCCAGCAGCTTGGCTCTCCAGGGAAGGTCCTACTCACCCCTCCACTTT	CASSLALQGRSYSPLHF
TRBJ2-3	TRBV4-1	-	-	TGCGCCAGCAGCCAAGATTCCCTTACCGGGAGCCGCACAGATACGCAGTATTTT	CASSQDSLTGSRTDTQYF
TRBJ1-2	TRBV7-9	TRBD1	-	TGTGCCAGCAGCCAGATGACAGGGGGCGCGTATGGCTACACCTTC	CASSQMTGGAYGYTF
TRBJ1-1	TRBV29-1	-	-	TGCAGCGCCTGGACAGCAATGAACACTGAAGCTTTCTTT	CSAWTAMNTEAFF
TRBJ2-3	TRBV7-7	TRBD2	-	TGTGCCAGCAGCGCCCGCGGGGGGGTAACAGATACGCAGTATTTT	CASSARGGVTDTQYF
TRBJ1-5	TRBV2	-	-	TGTGCCAGTATAGGTGGTCCCAGCACAGGAAATCAGCCCCAGCATTTT	CASIGGPSTGNQPQHF
TRBJ2-5	TRBV15	-	-	TGTGCCACCGCGCGAGCGGTGGGTGAGACCCAGTACTTC	CATARAVGETQYF
TRBJ1-3	TRBV6-5	-	few	TGTGCCAGCAGGGCCGAGACAGGAGGAAACACCATATATTTT	CASRAETGGNTIYF
TRBJ2-1	TRBV29-1	TRBD2	-	TGCAGCGTGGACCCCACGGTGCGGGGGAAAGGGGAGTCCTACAATGAGCAGTTCTTC	CSVDPTVRGKGESYNEQFF
TRBJ1-2	TRBV5-4	-	once	TGTGCCAGCAGCCCCATTGGAGAGGGCTACACCTTC	CASSPIGEGYTF
TRBJ2-7	TRBV7-6	-	-	TGTGCCAGCAGCTTCATAGGGGGGGACGAGCAGTACTTC	CASSFIGGDEQYF